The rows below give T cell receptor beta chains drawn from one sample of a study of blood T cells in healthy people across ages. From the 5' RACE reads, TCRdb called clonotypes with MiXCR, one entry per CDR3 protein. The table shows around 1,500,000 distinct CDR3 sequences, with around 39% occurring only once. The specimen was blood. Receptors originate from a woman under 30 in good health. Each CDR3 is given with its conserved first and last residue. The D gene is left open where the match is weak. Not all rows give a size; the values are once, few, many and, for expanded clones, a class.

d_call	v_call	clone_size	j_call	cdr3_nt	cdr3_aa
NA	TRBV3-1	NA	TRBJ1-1	TGTGCCAGCAGCCAGACAATGACCATGAACACTGAAGCTTTCTTT	CASSQTMTMNTEAFF
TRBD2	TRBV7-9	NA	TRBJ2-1	TGTGCCAGCAGGTCCCCGTCTAGCGGGGGGCATGAGCAGTTCTTC	CASRSPSSGGHEQFF
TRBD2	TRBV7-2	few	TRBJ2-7	TGTGCCAGCAGCTTAGCGGCAGCGGGGGCCCCCTACGAGCAGTACTTC	CASSLAAAGAPYEQYF
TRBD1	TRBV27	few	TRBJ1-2	TGTGCCAGCAGTTCCATGACAGGGGGCAGCTATGGCTACACCTTC	CASSSMTGGSYGYTF
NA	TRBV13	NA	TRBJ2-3	TGTGCCAGCAGCTCCCGACAGCGCACAGATACGCAGTATTTT	CASSSRQRTDTQYF
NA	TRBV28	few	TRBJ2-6	TGTGCCAGCAGTTTTTTTGGCGTCGTTGGGGCCAACGTCCTGACTTTC	CASSFFGVVGANVLTF
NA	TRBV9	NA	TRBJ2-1	TGTGCCAGCAGTCCTAGTAGTAGCGGTGGGGGGCGTAGAGAGCAGTTCTTC	CASSPSSSGGGRREQFF
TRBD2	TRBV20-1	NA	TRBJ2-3	TGCAGTGCTAGAGGTGCTAGCGGGGCCACAGATACGCAGTATTTT	CSARGASGATDTQYF
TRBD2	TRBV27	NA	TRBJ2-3	TGTGCCAGCAGTGCCTGGGGAGGGAGGGGCACAGATACGCAGTATTTT	CASSAWGGRGTDTQYF
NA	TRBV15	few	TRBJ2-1	TGTGCCACCAGCAGAGTCCCCGGGTCCGGGTTCAATGAGCAGTTCTTC	CATSRVPGSGFNEQFF
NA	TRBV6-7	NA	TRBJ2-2	TGTGCCAGCAGTTACTCGAGGCAGGTCGCCACCGGGGAGCTGTTTTTT	CASSYSRQVATGELFF
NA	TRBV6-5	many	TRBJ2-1	TGTGCCAGCAGTTACTCGGGGAGCTCCTACAATGAGCAGTTCTTC	CASSYSGSSYNEQFF
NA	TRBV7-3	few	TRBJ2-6	TGTGCCAGCAGTTATATGTCTGGGGCCAACGTCCTGACTTTC	CASSYMSGANVLTF